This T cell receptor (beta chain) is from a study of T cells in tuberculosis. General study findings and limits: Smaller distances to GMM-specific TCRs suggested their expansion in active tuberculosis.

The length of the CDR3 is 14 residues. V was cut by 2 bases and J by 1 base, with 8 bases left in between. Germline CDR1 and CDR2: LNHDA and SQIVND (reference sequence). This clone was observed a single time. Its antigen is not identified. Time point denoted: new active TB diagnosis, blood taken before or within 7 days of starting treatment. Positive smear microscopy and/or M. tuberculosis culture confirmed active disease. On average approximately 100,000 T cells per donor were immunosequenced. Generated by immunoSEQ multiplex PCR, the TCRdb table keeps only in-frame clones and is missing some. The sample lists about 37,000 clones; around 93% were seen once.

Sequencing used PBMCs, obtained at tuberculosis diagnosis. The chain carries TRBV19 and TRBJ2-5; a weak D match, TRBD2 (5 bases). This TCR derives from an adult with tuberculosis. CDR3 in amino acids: CASSIRGLQETQYF. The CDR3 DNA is TGTGCCAGTAGTATACGCGGGCTCCAAGAGACCCAGTACTTC.